This paragraph reports one TCR beta chain. Its antigen is not known. The CDR3 totals 14 residues. Germline V gene lookup returns CDR1 SGHNT and CDR2 YENEEA. V lost 5 bases and J lost 5, with 15 bases in between. This sample is drawn from a study of CXCR4 blockade with PD-1 therapy in pancreatic cancer. Study findings and constraints: Tumors were clonally expanded, mean 0.14 versus 0.05 in healthy blood. Only TCRbeta chains were sequenced here. Frequent tumor clones were encoded by many distinct rearrangements, suggesting shared antigens.

This table comes from immunoSEQ multiplex PCR, and its TCRdb copy is limited to in-frame clones, with some not included. This sample has 350 to 500 clones; around 70% occur once, and the top ten carry about 16%. This receptor was obtained from a human donor with pancreatic ductal adenocarcinoma. The chain joins TRBV11-3 to TRBJ2-5; no definite D call. This sample comprised tumor tissue, obtained before culture. The CDR3 region is CASSRYEVGETQYF. The CDR3, as DNA: TGTGCCAGCAGCCGCTACGAGGTCGGCGAGACCCAGTACTTC.